This T cell receptor beta chain was identified in a study of beta chain features in type 1 diabetes. General study results and limits: Junctions at VDJ sites from type 1 diabetes patients had fewer insertions and more deletions. TCRB CDR3s from Type 1 diabetes patients were moderately but significantly shorter in all four CD4+ subsets.

The study reverse transcribed the entire isolated RNA, so it sequenced expressed TCRB transcripts. Average reads for naive, central memory and regulatory T cell samples were roughly 3.4 million. Sequencing was performed with immunoSEQ multiplex PCR; in TCRdb, only in-frame clones are kept and a portion is missing. Among 600,000 to 700,000 clones, roughly 12% were seen once, and the ten largest hold more than 0.1%. Trimming stripped 5 bases from V and 5 bases from J, with 16 bases between. Per germline, CDR1 MDHEN and CDR2 SYDVKM. The CDR3 loop spans 14 amino acids. On this clone: Its antigen remains unknown.

Sequences were obtained from naive CD4+ T cells from blood. The TCR sequence derives from a man under 40 with type 1 diabetes. The chain links TRBV28 to TRBJ2-7; TRBD2 is a possible D gene (6 bases). DNA for the CDR3: TGTGCCAGCAGTCCAGCAGGTTCGGGGGACGAGCAGTACTTC. This sequence encodes CASSPAGSGDEQYF.